Detailed here is one TCR beta chain. Germline CDR1 reads MNHEY; CDR2 reads SVGEGT. Trimming cost V 2 bases and J 4 bases; bases outside gene matches: 3. This CDR3 has 15 amino acids. TCRdb's table, derived via immunoSEQ multiplex PCR, lists solely in-frame clones and lacks some. The profile shows 180,000 or so clones, roughly 90% of them singletons. The data were taken from a study of blood T cell repertoires in COVID-19. The clonotype comes from a man aged 18 to 35 with active or convalescent COVID-19. The sample comprised peripheral blood. This chain uses TRBV6-2 or TRBV6-3 with TRBJ2-7, with 12 bases fitting TRBD2. The CDR3 DNA reads TGTGCCAGCAGTTACCGGACTAGCGGGATATACGAGCAGTACTTC. It encodes CASSYRTSGIYEQYF.